Listed here are 12 T cell receptor beta chains from one sample, sequenced in a study of PD-L1 blockade in urothelial cancer. The method was immunoSEQ multiplex PCR; TCRdb's version includes in-frame clones alone and lacks a portion of them. This table holds approximately 71,000 clones, about 89% found once. This sample comprised PBMCs, obtained around atezolizumab (anti-PD-L1) treatment. The receptors stem from a man in his fifties or sixties with urothelial cancer.

The chain couples TRBV19 to TRBJ1-4; 7 positions match TRBD1. With V trimmed by 5 bases and J by 8 bases, 11 bases remained unmatched. Germline assignment: CDR1 LNHDA and CDR2 SQIVND (reference sequence). The CDR3 is made up of 15 amino acids. The CDR3 DNA reads TGTGCCAGTAGTGGCCTGGAGGGGGCAAGAGAAAAACTGTTTTTT. The encoded protein is CASSGLEGAREKLFF.

The V call is TRBV5-5, the J call TRBJ1-4, with TRBD1 matching over 9 bases. Germline-derived CDR1 and CDR2 are SGHKS and YYEKEE (reference sequence). The CDR3 spans 15 residues. Unmatched junction bases numbered 9, after V lost 4 bases and J lost 8 bases. This CDR3 reads CASSTGQGLGEKLFF. Written as DNA, the CDR3 is TGTGCCAGCAGCACAGGACAGGGGTTAGGGGAAAAACTGTTTTTT.

The chain has TRBV7-2 and TRBJ2-2; 8 bases align to TRBD2. Germline-derived CDR1 and CDR2 are SGHTA and FQGNSA. Trimming removed 7 bases from V and 5 bases from J; junction bases left unmatched: 15. CDR3 length: 17 residues. The chain's CDR3 is CASTLAPGGVRTGELFF. The CDR3 DNA sequence: TGTGCCAGCACCCTCGCCCCCGGGGGGGTAAGAACCGGGGAGCTGTTTTTT.

This chain joins TRBV5-1 and TRBJ1-5, with unresolved D. The V end lost 4 bases, the J end lost 0 bases, and 5 bases lay between the germline ends. Germline CDR1 reads SGHRS; CDR2 reads YFSETQ. The CDR3 loop spans 13 amino acids. Here the CDR3 DNA reads TGCGCCAGCAGCCACGGTAGCAATCAGCCCCAGCATTTT. As protein: CASSHGSNQPQHF.

This chain links TRBV5-3 with TRBJ2-7; D is perhaps TRBD2 (6 bases). TRBV5-3 is labeled an ORF, and its function is uncertain. CDR3 length: 11 amino acids. The ends were cut back, 9 bases at V and 5 bases at J, with 12 bases in the middle. Here the CDR3 reads CAIGRYDEQYF. CDR3 DNA: TGTGCCATCGGGAGATATGACGAGCAGTACTTC.

The chain has TRBV2 and TRBJ2-1, with D perhaps matching TRBD1 (5 bases). The germline V and J ends were trimmed by 3 bases and 0 bases, with 15 bases remaining between them. The germline V gene encodes CDR1 SNHLY and CDR2 FYNNEI. The CDR3 has 17 amino acids. The CDR3 is CASSEISGPSSYNEQFF. CDR3 nucleotides: TGTGCCAGCAGTGAGATATCAGGGCCTAGCTCCTACAATGAGCAGTTCTTC.

The V and J genes are TRBV2 and TRBJ1-5; 8 bases agree with TRBD1. The junction had 8 bases not matched to a gene; V was cut back by 6 bases and J by 4 bases. The CDR3 totals 15 residues. Germline CDR1 is SNHLY and CDR2 is FYNNEI. CDR3 DNA: TGTGCCAGCAGCGTCAAGAGGACAGGGAATCAGCCCCAGCATTTT. It is translated as CASSVKRTGNQPQHF.

This chain joins TRBV19 and TRBJ2-7, with 14 bases lining up with TRBD2. CDR3 length: 16 amino acids. J gave up 3 bases and V 3 bases, and 4 bases lay outside the gene matches. CDR1 and CDR2 (germline): LNHDA, SQIVND (reference sequence). CDR3 sequence reads: CASSMGGTSGGYEQYF. CDR3 in DNA: TGTGCCAGTAGTATGGGCGGGACTAGCGGGGGCTACGAGCAGTACTTC.

The V gene is TRBV4-3, the J gene TRBJ2-3; D is possibly TRBD1 (6 bases). The CDR3 spans 16 residues. The germline V gene encodes CDR1 LGHNA and CDR2 YSLEER. Trimming stripped 1 base from V and 4 bases from J, with 15 bases between. The CDR3: CASSQASGALADTQYF. The CDR3 DNA reads TGCGCCAGCAGCCAAGCGTCAGGGGCCCTCGCAGATACGCAGTATTTT.

The chain is built from TRBV11-2 and TRBJ1-2; tentatively, D is TRBD1 (6 bases). The CDR3 covers 15 residues. Trimming shortened V by 5 bases and J by 0 bases, and 13 bases separated the two germline ends. In germline, CDR1 is SGHAT, CDR2 FQNNGV. CDR3 amino acids: CASSHPRQANYGYTF. In DNA form, the CDR3 reads TGTGCCAGCAGCCACCCCCGACAGGCTAACTATGGCTACACCTTC.

V usage is TRBV9 and J usage is TRBJ2-5; D is uncertain. V lost 3 bases and J 0 bases, leaving 6 bases between the germline ends. The CDR3 contains 13 residues. Germline CDR1 reads SGDLS; CDR2 reads YYNGEE. The DNA for the CDR3 is TGTGCCAGCAGCGCTCAGTACCAAGAGACCCAGTACTTC. As protein: CASSAQYQETQYF.

The rearrangement joins TRBV2 to TRBJ1-5; tentative D call: TRBD1 (5 bases). The CDR3 has 15 amino acids. The germline gives CDR1 SNHLY, CDR2 FYNNEI. Trimming removed 7 bases from V and 3 bases from J, with 16 bases in between. The CDR3 spells CASTQSGGDNQPQHF. CDR3 bases: TGTGCCAGCACCCAGTCCGGAGGGGACAATCAGCCCCAGCATTTT.